This T cell receptor beta chain emerged from a study of T cell responses to AZD1222 COVID-19 vaccine (dated by TCRdb to 2020 to 2022). Looking at the study overall: AZD1222 recipients whose second dose came at about 4 weeks and those whose second dose came at about 12 weeks were combined into one group, since spike-specific TCR depth and breadth did not differ between the two schedules. TCR sequencing covered some 250 trial participants: 207 given two doses of AZD1222 and approximately 26 given two doses of MenACWY control vaccine. Trial participants were enrolled into age subgroups of 18-55, 56-69 and 70-plus years, which contained roughly 150, 30 and 60 TCR-sequenced participants, respectively.

Summary of the overall study and its limitations: Participants were mostly white British and included more females than males, and it was suggested by the authors that clonal diversity may have been underestimated. The 56-69-year group was small, and its depth increase did not reach significance, likely because of low power. Because no day 14 peak-response samples were available, repertoires were characterized only after the peak T cell response. Conclusions about previously exposed vaccinees were limited because only a handful of AZD1222 recipients were SARS-CoV-2 seropositive at baseline. After two AZD1222 doses, both the breadth and the depth of spike-specific TCRs were significantly higher than at day 0 and than in MenACWY recipients. CD4 TCRs associated with the vaccine covered the entire spike protein, and the dominant responses were in regions 160-218 and 743-854. Epitopes outside the regions mutated in the B.1.351 and B.1.1.7 variants were reportedly recognized by nearly half of the unique spike-specific TCRs.

The CDR3 regions of human TCRbeta chains were subjected to immunosequencing. The paper's processing steps were these. Repertoire TCRs were checked for matches against a reference library of SARS-CoV-2-specific TCRs that had been generated using the MIRA antigen-specificity platform. Breadth was defined as the fraction of unique TCRs that were SARS-CoV-2-associated. Depth was defined as the fraction of total T cells that were SARS-CoV-2-associated. Using the MIRA data, each spike-specific TCR was mapped to the spike region that the TCR reacts to and placed in a CD4 or CD8 class. Log10-transformed breadth and depth values were compared by one-way ANOVA with Sidak's multiple comparisons tests. TCRdb provides this immuneACCESS table in a form limited to in-frame rearrangements. Some clones are lacking; in checked studies, under half of them reflect an unresolved V gene, and why the rest are absent is not known. V and J calls and clone size are those listed in that table; D and trimming were worked out from the DNA. Across this sample there are 73,000 or so clones, with around 82% seen only once. The ten largest clonotypes hold around 5% of the sample.

In the case of this clone: Its antigen is not yet known. Per-base qualities were not stored, and no clone one base away is much larger.

Explained via the paper, the time point label denotes: baseline before first vaccination. Vaccinee samples came from UK trials COV001 and COV002, including a single-blind randomized controlled phase 2/3 trial of AZD1222 (ChAdOx1 nCoV-19) in healthy adults. For TCRbeta chain sequencing, PBMC samples from trial participants were taken at day 0 and at day 28 after the second dose. The CDR3 numbers 13 residues from cysteine through phenylalanine. The read is trimmed to its CDR3 DNA, 39 bases read in frame from base 1. Trimming removed 3 bases from V and 3 bases from J, leaving 9 bases between the germline ends. Per the germline V gene (reference sequence), LNHDA is the CDR1 and SQIVND is the CDR2.

The chain uses TRBV19 and TRBJ2-7; the best D guess is TRBD2, with 6 bases matching. Sequencing was performed on peripheral blood, taken on day 0 of AZD1222 vaccination. This TCR was recovered from an adult in good health. The CDR3 protein is CASSIGTHYEQYF. The nucleotides are TGTGCCAGTAGTATTGGGACTCACTACGAGCAGTACTTC. Joined to the reference TRBV19 and TRBJ2-7 proteins, this CDR3 gives the full variable domain: DGGITQSPKYLFRKEGQNVTLSCEQNLNHDAMYWYRQDPGQGLRLIYYSQIVNDFQKGDIAEGYSVSREKKESFPLTVTSAQKNPTAFYLCASSIGTHYEQYFGPGTRLTVT.